This paragraph covers one TCR beta chain sequence. The antigen this receptor binds is unknown. There are no base qualities to consult, and no much larger clone falls within one base. The data derive from a study of sequential checkpoint blockade in melanoma (dated by TCRdb to the late 2010s). Some background on the complete study: Patients were randomized 1:1 to first-line nivolumab followed by ipilimumab (arm A) or ipilimumab followed by nivolumab (arm B). Maintenance nivolumab came after each of the two trial sequences. Broader findings and caveats from the paper: The model for predicting response that combines TCR metrics with mutation burden needs to be validated in larger, independent patient cohorts.

TCRbeta CDR3 regions were immunosequenced from genomic DNA with the immunoSEQ Assay. Before high-throughput sequencing, genomic DNA was amplified using bias-controlled multiplex PCR. The paper's data handling went like this. To quantify the absolute abundance of each unique TCRbeta CDR3 region, the sequences were collapsed and filtered. Clonality, defined as 1 minus Pielou's evenness, was calculated using productive rearrangements only. Clones with significantly greater frequencies in on-treatment versus baseline samples were identified using a previously published method. TCRdb's version of the immuneACCESS table is confined to in-frame rearrangements and falls short of the full clone set. An unresolved V gene accounts for under half of the shortfall where checked; the remainder is of unknown origin. The V and J calls and clone size are taken from that table; D and trimming were inferred from the DNA. The table for this sample lists about 21,000 clones; approximately 80% of them were counted only once. The top ten clones comprise around 9.1% of the sample.

The CDR3 goes from the cysteine to the phenylalanine over 17 residues. Of the read, only the CDR3 DNA is kept; its 51 bases are in frame from base 1. The germline V gene (reference sequence) specifies LNHDA as CDR1 and SQIVND as CDR2. Trimming removed 0 bases from V and 0 bases from J, leaving 14 bases between the germline ends. Taken with the paper, the label for treatment or condition translates to: randomized to nivolumab then ipilimumab (arm A) or the reverse (arm B). No trial patient had received prior DNA-damaging chemotherapy. Live CD3+CD8+ cells negative for CD19 and CD56 were sorted from thawed PBMCs on a FACS Aria II flow cytometer. The samples were obtained from melanoma patients enrolled in CheckMate 064, an open-label, randomized phase II trial testing sequential checkpoint blockade. Peripheral blood mononuclear cells were obtained through leukapheresis, purified using Ficoll-Paque, and frozen in human serum containing approximately 9.3% DMSO. Immediately after sorting, the purity of the sorted blood CD3+CD8+ cells was confirmed to be >98%, and DNA was then extracted.

The V and J genes are TRBV19 and TRBJ1-1; TRBD1 is a possible D gene, resting on 6 matching bases. The material sequenced was CD8+ T cells sorted from blood (inferred from file names), taken from a patient given nivolumab and ipilimumab in sequence. The receptor was derived from a human donor with melanoma. The CDR3 amino acid sequence is: CASSIDGTGRVNTEAFF. The base sequence is TGTGCCAGTAGTATAGATGGAACAGGGCGCGTGAACACTGAAGCTTTCTTT.